This is a list of T cell receptor beta chains from one sample in a study of blood T cell repertoires in COVID-19. Only in-frame clones appear in the TCRdb table, and some are missing; sequencing was by immunoSEQ multiplex PCR. Altogether 100,000 or so clones are present, 87% being singletons, with the ten largest covering roughly 2%. The sample comprised peripheral blood. The receptor source for this set is a man between 50 and 59 years old with active COVID-19. The CDR3 runs from the conserved cysteine through the conserved F or W. The order of the fields is CDR3 DNA, CDR3 protein, J gene, D gene, clone size, V gene. The D gene is left open where the match is weak. Clone sizes are given selectively: once, few, many, or a class where the clone is expanded.

CDR3 DNA: TGCAGCGTTGAAGACCGACAGGGATGGGCAGATACGCAGTATTTT
CDR3 protein: CSVEDRQGWADTQYF
J gene: TRBJ2-3
D gene: TRBD1
clone size: -
V gene: TRBV29-1

CDR3 DNA: TGTGCCAGCAGCTTGTTAGTGTACAATGAGCAGTTCTTC
CDR3 protein: CASSLLVYNEQFF
J gene: TRBJ2-1
D gene: -
clone size: -
V gene: TRBV5-4

CDR3 DNA: TGCGCCAGCAGCCAAGGGTACAGGGGAAACGCGGCCGGGGAGCTGTTTTTT
CDR3 protein: CASSQGYRGNAAGELFF
J gene: TRBJ2-2
D gene: TRBD1
clone size: -
V gene: TRBV4-3

CDR3 DNA: TGTGCCAGCAGCCAGAGACAGGGGGAGGGTCAGCCCCAGCATTTT
CDR3 protein: CASSQRQGEGQPQHF
J gene: TRBJ1-5
D gene: TRBD1
clone size: -
V gene: TRBV4-2

CDR3 DNA: TGTGCTAGTGGTCCCGACAGGAAAGCTTTCTTT
CDR3 protein: CASGPDRKAFF
J gene: TRBJ1-1
D gene: -
clone size: -
V gene: TRBV12-5

CDR3 DNA: TGCGCCAGCAGCTCCAGGGGTCAGGGGTACAATGAGCAGTTCTTC
CDR3 protein: CASSSRGQGYNEQFF
J gene: TRBJ2-1
D gene: -
clone size: -
V gene: TRBV5-1

CDR3 DNA: TGCAGCGTCCTTCCGGGACTAGCGGACTACGAGCAGTACTTC
CDR3 protein: CSVLPGLADYEQYF
J gene: TRBJ2-7
D gene: TRBD2
clone size: -
V gene: TRBV29-1

CDR3 DNA: TGTGCCAGCAGCCGAGGTGACCCTAATGAAAAACTGTTTTTT
CDR3 protein: CASSRGDPNEKLFF
J gene: TRBJ1-4
D gene: -
clone size: -
V gene: TRBV4-2

CDR3 DNA: TGTGCCAGCAGCTTGGGTGGAGGGGCACCCTACGAGCAGTACTTC
CDR3 protein: CASSLGGGAPYEQYF
J gene: TRBJ2-7
D gene: -
clone size: -
V gene: TRBV5-4

CDR3 DNA: TGTGCCAGCAGCTCCCGGACTAGAGCTAAGGATACGCAGTATTTT
CDR3 protein: CASSSRTRAKDTQYF
J gene: TRBJ2-3
D gene: TRBD2
clone size: -
V gene: TRBV5-4

CDR3 DNA: TGTGCCACCAGCGAGCGGGCGGGACGCACAGATACGCAGTATTTT
CDR3 protein: CATSERAGRTDTQYF
J gene: TRBJ2-3
D gene: -
clone size: once
V gene: TRBV24-1

CDR3 DNA: TGTGCCAGTAGTGACTTGGCTCAGTCGGTTGGTGGCTACACCTTC
CDR3 protein: CASSDLAQSVGGYTF
J gene: TRBJ1-2
D gene: -
clone size: -
V gene: TRBV19

CDR3 DNA: TGTGCCAGCTGGCGCGGTCGGGAGGGCGGTGAAAAACTGTTTTTT
CDR3 protein: CASWRGREGGEKLFF
J gene: TRBJ1-4
D gene: -
clone size: -
V gene: TRBV19

CDR3 DNA: TGTGCCAGCAGTTACTCGAGCCTAGCTGGTACAGATACGCAGTATTTT
CDR3 protein: CASSYSSLAGTDTQYF
J gene: TRBJ2-3
D gene: -
clone size: -
V gene: TRBV6-6

CDR3 DNA: TGTGCCAGCAGCTTTACTAGCGGGGGATACAATGAGCAGTTCTTC
CDR3 protein: CASSFTSGGYNEQFF
J gene: TRBJ2-1
D gene: TRBD2
clone size: -
V gene: TRBV9

CDR3 DNA: TGTGCCAGCAGGCGAGACAACTGGGGACAGATCCAAGAGACCCAGTACTTC
CDR3 protein: CASRRDNWGQIQETQYF
J gene: TRBJ2-5
D gene: TRBD1
clone size: -
V gene: TRBV3-1/TRBV3-2

CDR3 DNA: TGTGCCACCAGCGGGGCCGGGACAGGGTCTTTAAATGAGCAGTTCTTC
CDR3 protein: CATSGAGTGSLNEQFF
J gene: TRBJ2-1
D gene: TRBD1
clone size: -
V gene: TRBV15

CDR3 DNA: TGTGCCAGCAGCCAACGGACCGTCAGGGATGAAGCTTTCTTT
CDR3 protein: CASSQRTVRDEAFF
J gene: TRBJ1-1
D gene: -
clone size: -
V gene: TRBV3-1/TRBV3-2

CDR3 DNA: TGTGCCAGCAGTCGGGATGGCAGTGCGCGCTACACCTTC
CDR3 protein: CASSRDGSARYTF
J gene: TRBJ1-2
D gene: -
clone size: -
V gene: TRBV12-3/TRBV12-4

CDR3 DNA: TGTGCCAGCAGCTCGGTCGATACCAATGAGCAGTTCTTC
CDR3 protein: CASSSVDTNEQFF
J gene: TRBJ2-1
D gene: -
clone size: -
V gene: TRBV7-9